These 10 T cell receptor beta chains share one sample of origin, sequenced in a study of cytomegalovirus exposure and HLA in healthy donors. The primer mix had 60 Vbeta and 13 Jbeta primers. Only in-frame clones appear in the TCRdb table, and some are missing; sequencing was by immunoSEQ multiplex PCR. The sample has fewer than 250,000 clones, 65% to 85% seen once; the top ten hold 0.71%. Sequenced: PBMCs. These receptors originate from a boy aged 2-9 years in good health and CMV-seronegative.

This chain joins TRBV4-2 and TRBJ2-3; a possible D gene is TRBD2 (6 bases). This CDR3 contains 14 residues. Trimming left V 4 bases short and J 2 bases short, with 10 bases between. Germline loops: CDR1 LGHNA, CDR2 YNFKEQ. CDR3 sequence (DNA): TGTGCCAGCAGCCGGAGGGACCCCACAGATACGCAGTATTTT. Its translation is CASSRRDPTDTQYF.

The chain has TRBV18 and TRBJ1-4, with TRBD1 identical over 9 bases. Germline CDR1 is KGHSH and CDR2 is LQKENI. CDR3 length: 14 amino acids. Trimming at V came to 4 bases and at J to 5 bases, leaving 2 bases not matched to a gene. The CDR3 reads CASSLGQGNEKLFF. The CDR3 DNA is TGTGCCAGCTCACTCGGACAGGGGAATGAAAAACTGTTTTTT.

This chain connects TRBV18 to TRBJ1-1, with 11 bases that match TRBD1. The CDR3 is 15 amino acids. Germline CDR1 reads KGHSH; CDR2 reads LQKENI. J gave up 1 base and V 5 bases, and 3 bases lay outside the gene matches. The CDR3 DNA sequence: TGTGCCAGCTCAGCGGGACAGGGGGGGAACACTGAAGCTTTCTTT. This gives the protein CASSAGQGGNTEAFF.

This clone was seen a single time. V usage is TRBV2 and J usage is TRBJ2-7; 13 bases are shared with TRBD2. This CDR3 is built from 15 residues. V shed 5 bases and J 2 bases; nucleotides not matched to a gene: 3. Per germline, CDR1 SNHLY and CDR2 FYNNEI. This CDR3 is CASSSGTSGAYEQYF. The CDR3 region has the DNA TGTGCCAGCAGTTCCGGGACTAGCGGGGCCTACGAGCAGTACTTC.

CDR3 loop: CASSKTSGRVEQFF. The CDR3, as DNA: TGCGCCAGCAGCAAAACTAGCGGGAGGGTTGAGCAGTTCTTC. The chain links TRBV5-1 to TRBJ2-1; 13 bases fit TRBD2. From germline, CDR1 is SGHRS and CDR2 YFSETQ. J was trimmed by 9 bases and V by 4 bases; bases with no gene match: 4. This CDR3 has 14 residues. The variable domain in full, with the rest retrieved from reference TRBV5-1 and TRBJ2-1, is KAGVTQTPRYLIKTRGQQVTLSCSPISGHRSVSWYQQTPGQGLQFLFEYFSETQRNKGNFPGRFSGRQFSNSRSEMNVSTLELGDSALYLCASSKTSGRVEQFFGPGTRLTVL.

This chain connects TRBV19 to TRBJ2-1; 8 bases align to TRBD1. Trimming cost V 5 bases and J 10 bases; bases outside gene matches: 4. This CDR3 is built from 12 residues. Germline lookup yields CDR1 LNHDA and CDR2 SQIVND (reference sequence). CDR3 sequence: CASSPGTGEQFF. The CDR3 DNA follows: TGTGCCAGTAGTCCAGGGACAGGAGAGCAGTTCTTC. The entire variable domain, with the rest obtained from reference TRBV19 and TRBJ2-1, is as follows: DGGITQSPKYLFRKEGQNVTLSCEQNLNHDAMYWYRQDPGQGLRLIYYSQIVNDFQKGDIAEGYSVSREKKESFPLTVTSAQKNPTAFYLCASSPGTGEQFFGPGTRLTVL.

V and J are TRBV9 and TRBJ2-3, with 10 bases identical to TRBD2. V gave up 5 bases and J gave up 1 base; unmatched junction bases: 1. The length of the CDR3 is 14 residues. CDR1 is SGDLS, CDR2 YYNGEE, per germline. CDR3 sequence reads: CASRGTSGTDTQYF. The CDR3 DNA follows: TGTGCCAGCAGGGGGACTAGCGGCACAGATACGCAGTATTTT.

A remark on this clone: This specimen includes other DNA sequences encoding the same CDR3. The genes are TRBV27 and TRBJ1-2; no clear D. Germline values: CDR1 MNHEY, CDR2 SMNVEV (reference sequence). Between the trimmed V and J ends, which lost 5 bases and 7 bases, there was a span of 20 bases. This CDR3 has 15 residues. CDR3 amino acids: CASSPWAGHPIGYTF. The CDR3 coding sequence is TGTGCCAGCAGTCCCTGGGCTGGGCACCCCATTGGCTACACCTTC.

The rearrangement uses TRBV4-1 and TRBJ2-7; maybe TRBD2 (6 bases). V was pared by 1 base and J by 0 bases, with 10 bases between. The CDR3 covers 15 residues. CDR1 MGHRA and CDR2 YSYEKL come from the germline V gene. The CDR3 sequence is CASSQGVRGSYEQYF. The CDR3 DNA reads as TGCGCCAGCAGCCAAGGGGTGCGGGGCTCCTACGAGCAGTACTTC.

CDR3 loop: CASSSTSGVQETQYF. For the CDR3, the DNA is TGTGCCAGCAGCTCAACTAGCGGAGTACAAGAGACCCAGTACTTC. The chain joins TRBV5-5 to TRBJ2-5, with TRBD2 matching over 8 bases. The junction had 6 bases not matched to a gene; V was cut back by 3 bases and J by 2 bases. Germline values: CDR1 SGHKS, CDR2 YYEKEE (reference sequence). The CDR3 covers 15 residues.